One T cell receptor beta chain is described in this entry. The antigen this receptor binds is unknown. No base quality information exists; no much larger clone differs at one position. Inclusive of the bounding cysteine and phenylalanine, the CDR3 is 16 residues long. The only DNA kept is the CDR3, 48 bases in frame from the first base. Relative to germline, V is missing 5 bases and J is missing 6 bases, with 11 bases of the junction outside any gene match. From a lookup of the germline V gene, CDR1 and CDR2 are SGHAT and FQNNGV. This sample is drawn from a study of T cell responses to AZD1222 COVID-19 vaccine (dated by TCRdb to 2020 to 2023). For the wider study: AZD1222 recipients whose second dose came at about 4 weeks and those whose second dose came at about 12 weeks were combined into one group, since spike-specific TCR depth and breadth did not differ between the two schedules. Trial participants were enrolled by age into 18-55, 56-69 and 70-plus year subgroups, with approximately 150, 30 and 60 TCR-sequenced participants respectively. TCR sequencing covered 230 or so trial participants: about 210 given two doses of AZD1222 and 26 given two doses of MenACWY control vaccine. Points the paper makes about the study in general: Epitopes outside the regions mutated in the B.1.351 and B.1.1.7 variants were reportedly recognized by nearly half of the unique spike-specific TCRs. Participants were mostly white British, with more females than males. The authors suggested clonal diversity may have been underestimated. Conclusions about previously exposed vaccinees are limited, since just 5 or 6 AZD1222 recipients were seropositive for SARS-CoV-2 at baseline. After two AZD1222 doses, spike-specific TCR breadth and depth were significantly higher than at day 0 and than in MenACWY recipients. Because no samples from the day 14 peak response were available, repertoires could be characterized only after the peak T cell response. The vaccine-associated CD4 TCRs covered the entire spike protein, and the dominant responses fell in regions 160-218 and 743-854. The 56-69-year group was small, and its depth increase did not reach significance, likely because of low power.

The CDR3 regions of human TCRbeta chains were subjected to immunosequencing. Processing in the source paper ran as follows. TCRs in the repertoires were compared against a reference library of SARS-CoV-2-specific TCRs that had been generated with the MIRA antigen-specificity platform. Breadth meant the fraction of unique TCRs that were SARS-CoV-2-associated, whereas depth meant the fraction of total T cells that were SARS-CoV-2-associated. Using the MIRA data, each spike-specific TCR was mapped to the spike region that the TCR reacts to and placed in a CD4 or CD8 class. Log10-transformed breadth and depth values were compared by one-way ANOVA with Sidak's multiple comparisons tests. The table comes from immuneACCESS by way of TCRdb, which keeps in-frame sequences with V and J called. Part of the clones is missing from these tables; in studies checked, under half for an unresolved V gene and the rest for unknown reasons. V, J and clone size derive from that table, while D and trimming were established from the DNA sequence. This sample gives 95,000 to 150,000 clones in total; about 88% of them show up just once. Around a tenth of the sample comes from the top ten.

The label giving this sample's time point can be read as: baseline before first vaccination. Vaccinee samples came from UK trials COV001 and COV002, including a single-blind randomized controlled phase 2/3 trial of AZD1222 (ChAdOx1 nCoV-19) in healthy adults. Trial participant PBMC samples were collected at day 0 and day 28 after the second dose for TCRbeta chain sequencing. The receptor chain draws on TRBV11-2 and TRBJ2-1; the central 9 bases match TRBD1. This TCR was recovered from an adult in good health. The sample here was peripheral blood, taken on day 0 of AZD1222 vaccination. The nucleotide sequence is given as TGTGCCAGCAGCCCCACCCAAGGGACAGGGTCCAATGAGCAGTTCTTC. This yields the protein CASSPTQGTGSNEQFF.